This T cell receptor (beta chain) derives from a study of T-cell reconstitution after alpha-beta-depleted transplantation in children. General study findings and limits: Newly made T cells mostly supplied T-cell counts and diversity one year after transplant. Expanded graft clones, several hundred of them, were reportedly the source of alpha-beta T cells about two months after transplant. In some patients, recipient T cells and intrathymic progenitors surviving conditioning explained high day-60 diversity.

CDR1 and CDR2 (germline): SGHTA, FQGNSA. Trimming took 3 bases from V and 7 from J, leaving 13 bases between them. This CDR3 has 14 amino acids. Unique molecular identifiers were incorporated when the TCRbeta library was constructed. One entry per CDR3 protein results from TCRdb running MiXCR on the PCR reads. The table lists around 450,000 distinct CDR3 sequences, about 10% of them singletons, with approximately 2% in the top ten. This clonotype occurred a few times. As yet, its antigen is unknown. The receptor was isolated from a child aged 2-15 years with inherited bone marrow failure, due to receive a stem cell transplant. The chain uses TRBV7-2 and TRBJ2-1; tentatively, D is TRBD2 (6 bases). Sequencing was performed on PBMCs, taken before TCRalphabeta/CD19-depleted stem cell transplant. CDR3 protein: CASSFGGNMNEQFF. The CDR3 coding sequence is TGTGCCAGCAGCTTTGGGGGGAATATGAATGAGCAGTTCTTC.